The rows below give T cell receptor beta chains drawn from one sample of a study of blood T cell repertoires in COVID-19. Produced via immunoSEQ multiplex PCR; TCRdb's table is partial and in-frame only. The sample has under 300,000 clones, roughly 90% seen once. Input material: peripheral blood. The receptors were sampled from a man in his fifties or sixties with acute or convalescent COVID-19. Each CDR3 is given with its conserved first and last residue. Each record gives: V gene, J gene, CDR3 protein.

>TRBV6-5|TRBJ1-1
CAMAGGTEAFF
>TRBV28|TRBJ2-1
CASTLGGGIDEQFF
>TRBV19|TRBJ2-5
CASSISQEGETQYF
>TRBV2|TRBJ1-1
CASRGTGEATEAFF
>TRBV6-2/TRBV6-3|TRBJ2-4
CASSRLAGDLLAKNIQYF
>TRBV14|TRBJ1-2
CASSQAGTGSGYTF
>TRBV6-5|TRBJ2-7
CASSYSGRRSYEQYF
>TRBV5-1|TRBJ2-7
CASRKPGQGAYEQYF
>TRBV16|TRBJ1-2
CASSQSGDTGPFYGYTF
>TRBV15|TRBJ1-4
CATSRPPPGGLNEKLFF
>TRBV25-1|TRBJ2-1
CASSAPGQGNDEQFF
>TRBV28|TRBJ1-1
CASSIRPRPTEAFF
>TRBV5-1|TRBJ2-5
CASRQTGVQETQYF
>TRBV4-3|TRBJ2-6
CASSQQWTGGSGANVLTF
>TRBV19|TRBJ2-3
CASSIDRSSGSTDTQYF
>TRBV14|TRBJ2-1
CASSPSYEQFF
>TRBV9|TRBJ2-7
CASSYTQGSYEQYF
>TRBV28|TRBJ1-4
CASSLSGGAATNEKLFF
>TRBV7-9|TRBJ2-7
CASKDRESYEQYF
>TRBV14|TRBJ2-2
CASSQLPGLAGFNGELFF
>TRBV6-5|TRBJ2-7
CAFSRSQGSSYEQYF
>TRBV21-1|TRBJ2-1
CASDLECGNEQFF
>TRBV28|TRBJ2-1
CASSFVAGDNLDEQFF
>TRBV5-1|TRBJ2-2
CASSLGAGGNTGELFF